This T cell receptor (beta chain) was captured in a study of shared clonotypes between healthy human individuals. The authors ran the assay at deep level. Repertoires were generated with immunoSEQ multiplex PCR, while TCRdb's copy carries only in-frame clones and drops some. The top ten hold approximately 13% of the sample, which has some 510,000 clones, roughly 78% seen once. This clone turned up a few times. Material: PBMCs. This TCR derives from a woman aged 40-49 years in good health. Some clones in this sample may be carry-over from other donors' samples.

CDR3 bases: TGTGCCAGCAGCTTATCAGGGAACACTGAAGCTTTCTTT. This codes for CASSLSGNTEAFF. V usage is TRBV11-3 and J usage is TRBJ1-1; D is unresolved. This CDR3 contains 13 residues. Trimming stripped 2 bases from V and 1 base from J, with 5 bases between. Germline CDR1 SGHNT, CDR2 YENEEA.